Following are 28 T cell receptor beta chains from one sample sequenced in a study of blood T cell repertoires in COVID-19. Sequencing used immunoSEQ multiplex PCR; TCRdb keeps in-frame clones, though not all of them. The top ten clones hold 15% to 20% of a sample with about 76,000 clones, about four fifths of them seen once. The sample taken for sequencing was peripheral blood. The source of these receptors is a woman aged 60 to 75 with acute or convalescent COVID-19.

This chain uses TRBV30 with TRBJ2-7, with 8 positions matching TRBD1. Germline V lookup: CDR1 GTSNPN, CDR2 SVGIG (reference sequence). The CDR3 runs to 13 residues. With V trimmed by 0 bases and J by 3 bases, 1 base remained unmatched. This CDR3 reads CAWSVDRGYEQYV. The CDR3 region has the DNA TGTGCCTGGAGTGTAGACAGGGGCTACGAGCAGTACGTC.

There are a few counts of this clone. The chain employs TRBV30 and TRBJ1-1, with 11 bases lining up with TRBD1. The J segment lost 9 bases and the V segment lost 3 bases, leaving 9 bases of the junction unmatched. This CDR3 comprises 14 residues. Germline V lookup: CDR1 GTSNPN, CDR2 SVGIG (reference sequence). Written as DNA, the CDR3 is TGTGCCTGGAGAAGGACAGGGGGCGTGGGGAAAGCTTTCTTT. This gives the protein CAWRRTGGVGKAFF.

V and J are TRBV15 and TRBJ1-2; TRBD1 might be the D (6 bases). Trimming removed 0 bases at V and 4 bases at J, with 18 bases between. The CDR3 consists of 17 residues. Germline V lookup: CDR1 LNHNV, CDR2 YYDKDF (reference sequence). The CDR3 sequence: CATSREGSQGLVYGYTF. CDR3 in DNA: TGTGCCACCAGCAGAGAGGGGTCCCAGGGGCTGGTCTATGGCTACACCTTC.

The chain carries TRBV29-1 and TRBJ1-1; D gene uncertain. Trimming pared 5 bases from V and 0 bases from J, leaving 4 bases between. Per germline, CDR1 SQVTM and CDR2 ANQGSEA. CDR3 length equals 11 residues. The CDR3, as DNA: TGCAGCGTTTATATGAACACTGAAGCTTTCTTT. Protein sequence: CSVYMNTEAFF. Full variable domain (missing parts from reference TRBV29-1 and TRBJ1-1): SAVISQKPSRDICQRGTSLTIQCQVDSQVTMMFWYRQQPGQSLTLIATANQGSEATYESGFVIDKFPISRPNLTFSTLTVSNMSPEDSSIYLCSVYMNTEAFFGQGTRLTVV.

The chain couples TRBV9 to TRBJ2-5; 11 positions match TRBD1. The CDR3 extends over 16 amino acids. The V gene end was trimmed by 5 bases and the J gene end by 5 bases; junction bases not matched to a gene: 11. Germline-derived CDR1 and CDR2 are SGDLS and YYNGEE. CDR3 loop: CASSASPGQGVETQYF. CDR3 nucleotides: TGTGCCAGCAGTGCCAGTCCGGGACAGGGGGTGGAGACCCAGTACTTC.

The chain recombines TRBV6-5 with TRBJ1-1, with D tentatively TRBD1 (6 bases). Germline CDR1 is MNHEY and CDR2 is SVGAGI. This CDR3 spans 14 amino acids. The DNA of the CDR3 is TGTGCTTCCACTTGGGGGGGGGCAGGCTCTGAAGCTTTCTTT. Encoded protein: CASTWGGAGSEAFF.

A few counts support this clone. The DNA of the CDR3 is TGTGCCACCCTTGCAGGGGGCAGGGATAATGAGCAGTTCTTC. Translated, it gives CATLAGGRDNEQFF. The chain uses TRBV6-5 and TRBJ2-1, with 8 bases matching TRBD1. V dropped 10 bases and J dropped 7; count of bases not matched to a gene: 12. The CDR3 sequence is 14 residues long. The germline V gene encodes CDR1 MNHEY and CDR2 SVGAGI.

The gene calls are TRBV5-1 and TRBJ1-5; possibly TRBD1 for D (5 bases). CDR3 length: 16 residues. Germline V gene data show CDR1 as SGHRS and CDR2 as YFSETQ. Trimming took 0 bases from V and 2 from J, leaving 12 bases between them. For the CDR3, the DNA is TGCGCCAGCAGCTTGGAAGCGGGGGGAGGCAATCAGCCCCAGCATTTT. Its protein is CASSLEAGGGNQPQHF.

The chain carries TRBV3-1 (or the pseudogene TRBV3-2) and TRBJ1-5, with 10 positions matching TRBD1. CDR3 length equals 15 residues. Germline loops: CDR1 LGHDT, CDR2 YNNKEL (reference sequence). Trimming removed 4 bases from V and 7 bases from J; junction bases left unmatched: 7. In nucleotides, the CDR3 is TGTGCCAGCAGCCTCGGGACAGGGGTCTACCAGCCCCAGCATTTT. Residues: CASSLGTGVYQPQHF.

The J gene is TRBJ1-2, the V gene TRBV6-5; 7 nucleotides align to TRBD1. Losses at the gene ends were 4 bases for V and 2 bases for J; bases not matched to a gene: 1. The CDR3 extends over 13 amino acids. In germline, CDR1 is MNHEY, CDR2 SVGAGI. CDR3 bases: TGTGCCAGCAGTTTGGACAGGAACTATGGCTACACCTTC. This sequence encodes CASSLDRNYGYTF.

As to this clone: The junction differs from germline at one of its ends, possibly a read error. J is TRBJ1-3 and V is TRBV12-3 or TRBV12-4, with D possibly TRBD1 on 5 matching bases. The CDR3 runs to 11 residues. CDR3 residues: CASSLDGAPVF. The CDR3 DNA is TGTGCCAGCAGTTTGGATGGGGCCCCGGTTTTT.

This clone has more than one count but fewer than ten. V usage is TRBV6-5 and J usage is TRBJ1-1; no reliable D call. The CDR3 has 13 amino acids. The germline V and J ends were trimmed by 7 bases and 1 base, with 10 bases remaining between them. The germline V gene encodes CDR1 MNHEY and CDR2 SVGAGI. The CDR3 protein is CASNPGSNTEAFF. The CDR3 nucleotides are TGTGCCAGCAACCCGGGTTCGAACACTGAAGCTTTCTTT.

The rearrangement links TRBV6-5 to TRBJ2-1, with 12 bases matching TRBD2. The CDR3 is 15 amino acids. J lost 7 bases, V lost 5 bases, and 6 bases had no gene match. Germline V lookup: CDR1 MNHEY, CDR2 SVGAGI. The CDR3 loop reads CASSTLAGGQNEQFF. The DNA of the CDR3 is TGTGCCAGCAGTACACTAGCGGGGGGCCAGAATGAGCAGTTCTTC.

This clone appeared a single time. The chain joins TRBV7-3 to TRBJ1-1; tentative D call: TRBD1 (6 bases). Trimming shortened V by 1 base and J by 0 bases, and 12 bases separated the two germline ends. Germline CDR1 SGHTA, CDR2 FQGTGA. The CDR3 is made up of 16 amino acids. The CDR3 DNA reads TGTGCCAGCAGCTTAAACACAGGGTCGTTGAACACTGAAGCTTTCTTT. Its translation: CASSLNTGSLNTEAFF.

The V and J genes are TRBV19 and TRBJ2-7; 10 nucleotides agree with TRBD2. The CDR3 contains 16 residues. Looked up from germline, CDR1 is LNHDA and CDR2 is SQIVND (reference sequence). The ends lost 5 bases at V and 3 bases at J; junction bases unmatched: 10. Here the CDR3 reads CASSAPGLANNYEQYF. For the CDR3, the DNA is TGTGCCAGTAGTGCTCCGGGACTAGCGAATAACTACGAGCAGTACTTC.

The CDR3 reads CASSQESVRSSYEQYF. The CDR3 nucleotides read TGCGCCAGCAGCCAAGAAAGTGTCAGGTCCTCCTACGAGCAGTACTTC. J is TRBJ2-7 and V is TRBV4-3; no reliable D call. V dropped 0 bases and J dropped 0 bases, with 12 bases sitting between them. There are 16 residues in the CDR3. Germline V gives CDR1 LGHNA, CDR2 YSLEER.

The genes are TRBV6-5 and TRBJ2-2; 8 nucleotides line up with TRBD2. CDR1 and CDR2 from the germline V gene are MNHEY and SVGAGI. This CDR3 is 15 amino acids long. The V gene end was trimmed by 5 bases and the J gene end by 5 bases; junction bases not matched to a gene: 7. CDR3 region: CASSISGGETGELFF. In nucleotides, the CDR3 is TGTGCCAGCAGTATAAGCGGGGGAGAGACCGGGGAGCTGTTTTTT.

The chain recombines TRBV5-6 with TRBJ2-3; TRBD1 might be the D (6 bases). Deletions cut 0 bases from V and 1 base from J, with 18 bases between. The CDR3 sequence is 18 residues long. In germline, CDR1 is SGHDT, CDR2 YYEEEE. The chain's CDR3 is CASSLAYYRATGTDTQYF. CDR3 nucleotides: TGTGCCAGCAGCTTGGCCTATTACAGGGCTACGGGCACAGATACGCAGTATTTT.

This clone was picked up many times. V usage is TRBV6-5 and J usage is TRBJ1-2; 9 nucleotides agree with TRBD1. Germline V gene lookup returns CDR1 MNHEY and CDR2 SVGAGI. Germline trimming cut 0 bases from V and 6 bases from J; bases unmatched to any gene: 5. CDR3 length: 15 amino acids. The CDR3 is CASSYSLTGGNGYTF. As DNA, the CDR3 is TGTGCCAGCAGTTACTCATTGACAGGGGGGAATGGCTACACCTTC.

The chain couples TRBV2 to TRBJ1-5; 9 nucleotides line up with TRBD1. CDR3 size: 17 residues. Looked up from germline, CDR1 is SNHLY and CDR2 is FYNNEI. The V gene end was trimmed by 6 bases and the J gene end by 4 bases; junction bases not matched to a gene: 13. The DNA of the CDR3 is TGTGCCAGCAGCACAATCACCGGGACAGGGAGGAATCAGCCCCAGCATTTT. This gives the protein CASSTITGTGRNQPQHF.

The CDR3 protein is CASTPTGSYEQYV. The DNA for the CDR3 is TGTGCCAGCACTCCCACGGGCTCCTACGAGCAGTACGTC. The gene calls are TRBV2 and TRBJ2-7, with no clear D. Trimming took 7 bases from V and 0 from J, leaving 10 bases between them. The V gene's germline CDR1 is SNHLY and CDR2 FYNNEI. The CDR3 is 13 residues long.

The chain links TRBV19 to TRBJ1-4; possibly TRBD1 for D (6 bases). The length of the CDR3 is 13 residues. Trimming cost V 7 bases and J 7 bases, with 13 bases left between them. Germline CDR1 LNHDA, CDR2 SQIVND (reference sequence). CDR3 DNA sequence: TGTGCCAGTACCTTGACAGGTGCTGAAAAACTGTTTTTT. It is translated as CASTLTGAEKLFF. Full variable domain (outside the CDR3, taken from reference TRBV19 and TRBJ1-4): DGGITQSPKYLFRKEGQNVTLSCEQNLNHDAMYWYRQDPGQGLRLIYYSQIVNDFQKGDIAEGYSVSREKKESFPLTVTSAQKNPTAFYLCASTLTGAEKLFFGSGTQLSVL.

The V call is TRBV23-1, the J call TRBJ1-2; 8 bases are shared with TRBD1. TRBV23-1 is designated an ORF whose function remains uncertain. The CDR3 has 16 amino acids. The V and J ends lost 3 bases and 4 bases, in that order; junction bases with no gene match: 10. CDR3 DNA: TGCGCCAGCAGTCAGTCCGACAGGGGTTCATGCTATGGCTACACCTTC. Protein sequence: CASSQSDRGSCYGYTF.

This clone was picked up a small number of times. The chain has TRBV4-1 and TRBJ2-3; perhaps TRBD2 as D (5 bases). V dropped 9 bases and J dropped 5 bases, with 15 bases sitting between them. The V gene's germline CDR1 is MGHRA and CDR2 YSYEKL. The CDR3 loop spans 13 amino acids. The chain's CDR3 is CASGQEELDTQYF. CDR3 bases: TGCGCCAGTGGCCAGGAGGAGTTAGATACGCAGTATTTT.

The chain recombines TRBV29-1 with TRBJ2-5, with 10 bases fitting TRBD1. CDR1 is SQVTM, CDR2 ANQGSEA, per germline. Trimming removed 1 base from V and 3 bases from J; junction bases left unmatched: 2. The CDR3 spans 14 residues. The CDR3 protein is CSVEAGTGEETQYF. The CDR3 bases are TGCAGCGTTGAAGCCGGGACAGGGGAAGAGACCCAGTACTTC.

A single count supports this clone. This chain connects TRBV29-1 to TRBJ2-5; maybe TRBD2 (6 bases). The germline V gene encodes CDR1 SQVTM and CDR2 ANQGSEA. The CDR3 has 11 amino acids. The ends were cut back, 7 bases at V and 4 bases at J, with 10 bases in the middle. As DNA, the CDR3 is TGCAGCGGCGCCGGGGGAGAGACCCAGTACTTC. Protein: CSGAGGETQYF.

The chain employs TRBV18 and TRBJ1-4, with D perhaps TRBD1 (6 bases). Per the germline V gene, CDR1 is KGHSH and CDR2 is LQKENI. V lost 2 bases and J 2 bases, leaving 9 bases between the germline ends. The CDR3 has 15 residues. CDR3 sequence: CASSPLGATNEKLFF. The CDR3 nucleotides read TGTGCCAGCTCACCATTGGGGGCTACTAATGAAAAACTGTTTTTT.

The chain recombines TRBV28 with TRBJ1-6, with D tentatively TRBD1 (5 bases). The CDR3 is 12 amino acids. Trimming shortened V by 2 bases and J by 9 bases, and 5 bases separated the two germline ends. Germline-derived CDR1 and CDR2 are MDHEN and SYDVKM. The CDR3 nucleotides are TGTGCCAGCAGTTTACAGGGTTCACCCCTCCACTTT. As protein: CASSLQGSPLHF.